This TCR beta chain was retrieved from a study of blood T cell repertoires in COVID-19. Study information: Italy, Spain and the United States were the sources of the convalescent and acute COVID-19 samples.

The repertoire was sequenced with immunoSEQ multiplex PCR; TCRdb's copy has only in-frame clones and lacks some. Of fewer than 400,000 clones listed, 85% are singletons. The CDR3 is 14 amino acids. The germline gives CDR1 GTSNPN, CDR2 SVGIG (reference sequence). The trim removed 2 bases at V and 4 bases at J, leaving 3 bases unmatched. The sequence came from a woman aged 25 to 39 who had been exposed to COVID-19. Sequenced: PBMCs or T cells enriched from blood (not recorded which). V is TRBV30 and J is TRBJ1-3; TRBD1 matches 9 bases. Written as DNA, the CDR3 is TGTGCCTGGAGTCGGACAGGGGCCGGAAACACCATATATTTT. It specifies CAWSRTGAGNTIYF.